This T cell receptor beta chain emerged from a study of blood T cell repertoires in COVID-19 (dated by TCRdb to the early 2020s). About the study as a whole: Samples from collaborators originated in the United States, Italy and Spain and spanned both the acute and convalescent phases of COVID-19. The prospective study material was composed of cDNA or gDNA derived from T cells, B-cell-depleted T cells, or PBMCs. The dataset comprised deeply sampled blood TCRbeta repertoires from subjects exposed to, actively infected with, or recovered from COVID-19. The repertoires were made available in a free public database intended to serve as a resource for research on the immune response to SARS-CoV-2. Samples were obtained from the ongoing ImmuneRACE study (first 160 participants) and from about 1,300 subjects provided by 6 global collaborators. The sample metadata nearly always contained a de-identified subject ID, COVID-19 status, age in years and sex. Where available, HLA class I and class II types were obtained from metadata supplied by the sample provider rather than from assay-based typing.

CDR1 and CDR2 (SGHKS, YYEKEE) derive from the germline V gene (reference sequence). Compared with germline, V lacks 0 bases and J lacks 9 bases; bases without a gene match: 5. The CDR3 sequence holds 14 residues, the cysteine and phenylalanine included. The kept DNA is CDR3 alone, 42 bases in frame from the first base. TCRbeta CDR3 regions were amplified from genomic DNA using the immunoSEQ Assay, a bias-controlled multiplex PCR. The source study handled its data this way. Nucleated cell counts per sample were estimated from amplification of reference gene primers within the assay. To quantify the absolute abundance of each unique TCRbeta CDR3 rearrangement, sequence reads were collapsed and filtered. For each sample, productive Simpson clonality was calculated by taking the square root of Simpson's diversity index across productive rearrangements. TCRdb limited this immuneACCESS table to in-frame rearrangements with V and J called. A share of clones is missing; checked studies link under half to unresolved V genes, and the rest is unexplained. From that table come the V and J calls and clone size; the DNA was used to work out D and trimming. The sample table records around 64,000 clones; approximately 91% of these occur just once. The ten largest clones represent around 1.5% of the sample.

Each collaborating institution followed its own protocols to collect whole blood in K2EDTA tubes. For TCRbeta analysis, collaborators shipped samples as frozen whole blood, isolated PBMCs, or DNA extracted from either of those sample types. Overall study results and their limits: How much clinical and demographic metadata was included differed by source and by participant, and the metadata was provided uncurated.

In the case of this clone: Its antigen remains undetermined. Base qualities were left out, and no much larger clone turns up one base away.

The TCR was taken from a human donor in a cohort sampled during active COVID-19. The sequenced sample was peripheral blood. This chain is built from TRBV5-5 and TRBJ2-1, with 8 middle bases fitting TRBD2. The nucleotide sequence reads TGTGCCAGCAGCTTGGGTGGACTAGCATCTGAGCAGTTCTTC. This codes for CASSLGGLASEQFF. Extended through the reference TRBV5-5 and TRBJ2-1 proteins, this CDR3 yields the full variable domain: DAGVTQSPTHLIKTRGQQVTLRCSPISGHKSVSWYQQVLGQGPQFIFQYYEKEERGRGNFPDRFSARQFPNYSSELNVNALLLGDSALYLCASSLGGLASEQFFGPGTRLTVL.